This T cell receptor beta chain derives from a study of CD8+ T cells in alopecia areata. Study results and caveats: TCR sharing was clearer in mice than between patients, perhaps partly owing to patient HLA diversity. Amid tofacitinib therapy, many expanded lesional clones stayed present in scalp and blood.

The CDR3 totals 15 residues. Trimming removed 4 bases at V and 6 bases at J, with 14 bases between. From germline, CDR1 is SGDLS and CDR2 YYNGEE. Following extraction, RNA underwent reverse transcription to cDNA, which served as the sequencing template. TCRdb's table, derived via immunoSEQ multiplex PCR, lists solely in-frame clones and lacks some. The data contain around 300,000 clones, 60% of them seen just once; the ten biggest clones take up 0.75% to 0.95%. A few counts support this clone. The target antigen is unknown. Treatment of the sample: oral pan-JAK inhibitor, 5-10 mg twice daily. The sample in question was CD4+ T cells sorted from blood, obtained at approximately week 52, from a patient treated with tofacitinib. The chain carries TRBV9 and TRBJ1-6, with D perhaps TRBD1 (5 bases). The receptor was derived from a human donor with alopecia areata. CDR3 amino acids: CASSSRPGPNSPLHF. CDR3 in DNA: TGTGCCAGCAGCTCGCGGCCAGGGCCTAATTCACCCCTCCACTTT.